This T cell receptor (beta chain) was sequenced during a study of HIV-infected patients and healthy controls. This clonotype was seen at least ten times. Germline CDR1 reads WSHSY; CDR2 reads SAAADI. Trimming took 8 bases from V and 8 from J, leaving 10 bases between them. This CDR3 is 12 amino acids long. Whole blood was used without fractionation, so all unsorted peripheral T cells were included. About 500 ng RNA was reverse transcribed with alpha and beta constant-region primers. Each of the alpha and beta chains got its own library through chain-specific third strand synthesis with indices. TCRdb fed the 5' RACE reads into MiXCR, producing one record per CDR3 protein. The sample has about 10,000 distinct CDR3 sequences; 6.5% to 10% are singletons.

Sequenced sample: blood. The receptor comes from an adult in good health. The V call is TRBV10-2, the J call TRBJ1-6; a weak D match, TRBD1 (5 bases). CDR3 in amino acids: CASCKGDSPLHF. The CDR3 coding sequence is TGCGCCAGCTGTAAAGGGGATTCACCCCTCCACTTT.